This TCR beta chain was observed in a study of T cells expressing NK-cell markers. Turning to the study itself: CD3+CD56+NKG2C+, CD3+CD56+NKG2C- and CD3+CD56-NKG2C+ T cells, once sorted, supplied the TCR beta repertoires. Most of the eight sequenced donors were HCMV-seropositive; one was seronegative.

Using the 5' RACE reads, TCRdb records one entry per CDR3 protein without DNA. The data show about 300,000 distinct CDR3 sequences, and the top ten clones hold more than 3.5%. About this clonotype: What it binds is not known.

Study-level findings and limits: In a group of several donors, dominant NKG2C+ clonotypes represented about 1.0-7.0% of CD8+ T cells. There remained a lack of clarity about HCMV specificity of expanded NKG2C+ T cell clones.

The specimen was blood T cells: a sorted CD56 or NKG2C T cell subset, CD4+ or CD8+ T cells, or bulk PBMC T cells (not recorded which). This clonotype originated in a woman aged 18-70 years in good health.

The CDR3 loop is CSVGARLAERYEQYF. V and J are TRBV29-1 and TRBJ2-7; TCRdb's D call of TRBD2 is untestable without DNA. CDR1 and CDR2 from the germline V gene are SQVTM and ANQGSEA. The CDR3 is made up of 15 amino acids.